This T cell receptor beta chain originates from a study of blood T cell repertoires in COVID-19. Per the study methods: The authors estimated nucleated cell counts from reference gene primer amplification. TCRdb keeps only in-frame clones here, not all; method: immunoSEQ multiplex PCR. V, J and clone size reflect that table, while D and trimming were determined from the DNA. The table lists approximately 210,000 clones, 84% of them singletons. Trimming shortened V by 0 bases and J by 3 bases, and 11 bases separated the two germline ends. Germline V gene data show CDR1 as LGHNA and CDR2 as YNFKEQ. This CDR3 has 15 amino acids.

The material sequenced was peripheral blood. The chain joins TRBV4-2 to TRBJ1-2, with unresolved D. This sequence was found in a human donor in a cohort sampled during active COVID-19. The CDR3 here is CASSQERASDYGYTF. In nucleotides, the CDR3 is TGTGCCAGCAGCCAAGAGCGTGCGTCTGACTATGGCTACACCTTC.